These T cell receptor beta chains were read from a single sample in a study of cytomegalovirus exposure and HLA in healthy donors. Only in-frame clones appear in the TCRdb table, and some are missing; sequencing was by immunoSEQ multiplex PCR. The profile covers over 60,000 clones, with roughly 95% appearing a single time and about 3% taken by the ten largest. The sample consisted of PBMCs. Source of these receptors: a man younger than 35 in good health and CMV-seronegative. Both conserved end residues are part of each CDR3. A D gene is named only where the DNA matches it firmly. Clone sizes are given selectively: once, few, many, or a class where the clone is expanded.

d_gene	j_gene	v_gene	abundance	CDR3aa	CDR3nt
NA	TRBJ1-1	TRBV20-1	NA	CSARVSTEAFF	TGCAGTGCTAGAGTGAGCACTGAAGCTTTCTTT
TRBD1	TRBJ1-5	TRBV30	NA	CAWSRQGTSNQPQHF	TGTGCCTGGAGCAGACAGGGGACAAGCAATCAGCCCCAGCATTTT
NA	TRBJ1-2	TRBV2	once	CASSEARGRGYGYTF	TGTGCCAGCAGTGAAGCTCGGGGTCGGGGCTATGGCTACACCTTC
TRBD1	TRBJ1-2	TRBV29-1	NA	CSVGGTDGYTF	TGCAGCGTCGGCGGGACAGATGGCTACACCTTC
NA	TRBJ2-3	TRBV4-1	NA	CASSLVWTQGADREGADTQYF	TGCGCCAGCAGCCTCGTTTGGACTCAGGGGGCTGACAGGGAGGGGGCAGATACGCAGTATTTT
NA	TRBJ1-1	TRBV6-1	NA	CASSGRGGVGTEAFF	TGTGCCAGCAGTGGCCGAGGGGGGGTGGGGACTGAAGCTTTCTTT
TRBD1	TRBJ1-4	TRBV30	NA	CAWRSPDRGVEKLFF	TGTGCCTGGAGAAGCCCGGACAGGGGTGTTGAAAAACTGTTTTTT
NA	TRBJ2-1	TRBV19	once	CASSISRNPRDEQFF	TGTGCCAGTAGTATCTCAAGGAACCCCAGGGATGAGCAGTTCTTC
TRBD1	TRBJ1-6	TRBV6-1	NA	CASSGQTGGYGSPLHF	TGTGCCAGCAGTGGACAGACAGGGGGCTACGGTTCACCCCTCCACTTT
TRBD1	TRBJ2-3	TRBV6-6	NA	CASSYPQGARTDTQYF	TGTGCCAGCAGTTACCCACAGGGGGCTAGAACAGATACGCAGTATTTT
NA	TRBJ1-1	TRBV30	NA	CAWSKQGNTEAFF	TGTGCCTGGAGTAAACAGGGGAACACTGAAGCTTTCTTT
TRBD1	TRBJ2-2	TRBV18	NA	CASSPKRTGGDTGELFF	TGTGCCAGCTCACCCAAACGGACAGGGGGGGACACCGGGGAGCTGTTTTTT
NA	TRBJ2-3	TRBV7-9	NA	CASRRAGVDTQYF	TGTGCCAGCAGGCGTGCAGGGGTAGATACGCAGTATTTT
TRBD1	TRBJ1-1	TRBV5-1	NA	CASSWDSLMNTEAFF	TGCGCCAGCAGCTGGGACAGCTTAATGAACACTGAAGCTTTCTTT
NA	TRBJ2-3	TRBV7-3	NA	CASSLTSAYTDTQYF	TGTGCCAGCAGCTTAACTAGCGCCTACACAGATACGCAGTATTTT
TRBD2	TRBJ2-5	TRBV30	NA	CACGTSGGGTQYF	TGTGCCTGCGGGACTAGCGGGGGGGGGACCCAGTACTTC
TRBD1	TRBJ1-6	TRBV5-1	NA	CASSSGQGLSPLHF	TGCGCCAGCAGCTCGGGACAGGGATTGTCACCCCTCCACTTT
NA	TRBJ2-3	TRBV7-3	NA	CASSSAGSDTQYF	TGTGCCAGCAGCTCCGCGGGATCAGATACGCAGTATTTT
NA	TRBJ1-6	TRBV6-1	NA	CASSEFGGLNSPLHF	TGTGCCAGCAGTGAATTTGGGGGCTTGAATTCACCCCTCCACTTT
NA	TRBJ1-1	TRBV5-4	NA	CASSPGTTILGEAFF	TGTGCCAGCAGCCCCGGGACAACCATACTCGGAGAAGCTTTCTTT
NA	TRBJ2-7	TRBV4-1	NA	CASSSRQEAYEQYF	TGCGCCAGCAGCTCCCGACAGGAAGCCTACGAGCAGTACTTC
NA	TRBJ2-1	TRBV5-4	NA	CASSLQSSYNEQFF	TGTGCCAGCAGCCTACAGAGCTCCTACAATGAGCAGTTCTTC
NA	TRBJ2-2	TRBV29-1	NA	CSVAFVETANTGELFF	TGCAGCGTTGCCTTCGTGGAGACAGCGAACACCGGGGAGCTGTTTTTT
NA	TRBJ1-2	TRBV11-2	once	CASSLGGGDYYGYTF	TGTGCCAGCAGCTTAGGGGGAGGGGATTACTATGGCTACACCTTC
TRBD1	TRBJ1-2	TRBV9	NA	CASSGDDRGPRGYTF	TGTGCCAGCAGCGGTGACGACAGGGGGCCGAGAGGCTACACCTTC
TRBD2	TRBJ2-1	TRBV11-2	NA	CASGRAGGNEQFF	TGTGCCAGCGGCCGGGCGGGGGGCAATGAGCAGTTCTTC
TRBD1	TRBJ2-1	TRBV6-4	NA	CASSALGQGAEQFF	TGTGCCAGCAGTGCCCTAGGACAGGGGGCTGAGCAGTTCTTC
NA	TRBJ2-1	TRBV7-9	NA	CASSRIRGTSSYNEQFF	TGTGCCAGCAGCCGTATACGGGGGACGAGCTCCTACAATGAGCAGTTCTTC
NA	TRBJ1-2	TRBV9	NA	CASSAGAGHYGYTF	TGTGCCAGCAGCGCAGGGGCTGGTCACTATGGCTACACCTTC
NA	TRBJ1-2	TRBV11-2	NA	CASSWGQGHYGYTF	TGTGCCAGCAGCTGGGGGCAGGGGCACTATGGCTACACCTTC
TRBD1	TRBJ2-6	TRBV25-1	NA	CASSVTGVGHVLTF	TGTGCCAGCAGTGTTACAGGGGTTGGCCACGTCCTGACTTTC
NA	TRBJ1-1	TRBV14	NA	CASSHLGGGSGTEAFF	TGTGCCAGCAGCCACCTTGGGGGGGGTAGTGGAACTGAAGCTTTCTTT
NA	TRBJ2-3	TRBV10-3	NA	CAISDYRRGGGTDTQYF	TGTGCCATCAGTGACTATCGCCGTGGGGGCGGCACAGATACGCAGTATTTT
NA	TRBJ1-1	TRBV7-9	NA	CASEGGGTEAFF	TGTGCCAGCGAGGGGGGGGGCACTGAAGCTTTCTTT
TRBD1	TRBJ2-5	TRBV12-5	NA	CASGEGTGGPQETQYF	TGTGCTAGTGGTGAGGGGACAGGGGGACCACAAGAGACCCAGTACTTC
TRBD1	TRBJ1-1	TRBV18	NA	CASSPVGTGNTEAFF	TGTGCCAGCTCACCAGTGGGGACAGGGAACACTGAAGCTTTCTTT
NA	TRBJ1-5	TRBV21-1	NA	CASSIGDQPQHF	TGTGCCAGCAGCATAGGGGATCAGCCCCAGCATTTT
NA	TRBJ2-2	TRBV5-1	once	CASSLTLGDTGELFF	TGCGCCAGCAGCTTAACACTCGGGGACACCGGGGAGCTGTTTTTT
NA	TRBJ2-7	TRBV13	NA	CASSQDSSYEQYF	TGTGCCAGCAGCCAGGATTCCTCCTACGAGCAGTACTTC
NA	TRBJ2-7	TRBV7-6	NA	CASSITTGSYEQYF	TGTGCCAGCAGCATTACTACGGGGTCCTACGAGCAGTACTTC
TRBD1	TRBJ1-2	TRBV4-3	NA	CASSQDSYSGGGYTF	TGCGCCAGCAGCCAAGATTCCTACTCAGGGGGTGGCTACACCTTC
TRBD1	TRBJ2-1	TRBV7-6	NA	CASSLTGSSYNEQFF	TGTGCCAGCAGCCTGACAGGGAGCTCCTACAATGAGCAGTTCTTC
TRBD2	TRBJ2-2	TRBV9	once	CASSVEASGSTGELFF	TGTGCCAGCAGCGTAGAGGCTAGCGGTTCCACCGGGGAGCTGTTTTTT
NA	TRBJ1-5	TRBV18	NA	CASSGNAKQVNQPQHF	TGTGCCAGCTCAGGCAACGCAAAACAGGTCAATCAGCCCCAGCATTTT